The 25 T cell receptor beta chains given below trace back to one sample, sequenced in a study of cytomegalovirus exposure and HLA in healthy donors. Both 60 Vbeta primers and 13 Jbeta primers went into the PCR. Profiled with immunoSEQ multiplex PCR; TCRdb holds only in-frame clones, not every one. This sample yields about 180,000 clones, of which 55% to 75% are seen a single time; over 2% belongs to the top ten. Material: PBMCs. All receptors come from a human donor in good health.

The chain recombines TRBV6-6 with TRBJ2-3; TRBD2 might be the D (6 bases). Between the trimmed V and J ends, which lost 2 bases and 5 bases, there was a span of 11 bases. Germline assignment: CDR1 MNHNY and CDR2 SVGAGI (reference sequence). The CDR3 spans 14 residues. The CDR3 sequence: CASSYPSGEDTQYF. The DNA of the CDR3 is TGTGCCAGCAGTTACCCCTCGGGGGAAGATACGCAGTATTTT.

About this clone itself: Its ends do not fully match the called genes, so a read error is possible. The chain is built from TRBV7-9 and TRBJ1-3; 7 positions agree with TRBD1. The CDR3 consists of 16 residues. Germline CDR1 SEHNR, CDR2 FQNEAQ (reference sequence). This CDR3 reads CSSSLAGGNSGNTIYF. CDR3 DNA sequence: TGTTCCAGCAGCTTAGCAGGGGGTAACTCTGGAAACACCATATATTTT.

The rearrangement joins TRBV9 to TRBJ2-1; tentative D call: TRBD1 (6 bases). The CDR3 consists of 13 residues. Trimming removed 0 bases from V and 7 bases from J, with 8 bases in between. Germline V gene data show CDR1 as SGDLS and CDR2 as YYNGEE. The CDR3 sequence is CASSVAGQNEQFF. The CDR3 DNA reads as TGTGCCAGCAGCGTAGCCGGACAGAATGAGCAGTTCTTC.

This clone was detected once. This chain links TRBV9 with TRBJ2-7; no firm D call. In germline, CDR1 is SGDLS, CDR2 YYNGEE. V lost 2 bases and J lost 2, with 11 bases in between. The CDR3 covers 14 residues. Here the CDR3 DNA reads TGTGCCAGCAGCGTCGGGTTTCCGGCCTACGAGCAGTACTTC. As protein: CASSVGFPAYEQYF. Combining the CDR3 with reference TRBV9 and TRBJ2-7 gives the whole variable domain DSGVTQTPKHLITATGQRVTLRCSPRSGDLSVYWYQQSLDQGLQFLIQYYNGEERAKGNILERFSAQQFPDLHSELNLSSLELGDSALYFCASSVGFPAYEQYFGPGTRLTVT.

This clone was recorded a few times. The same CDR3 arises from other DNA sequences in this sample as well. The chain carries TRBV6-5 and TRBJ2-3, with a possible D match to TRBD2 (5 bases). Germline assignment: CDR1 MNHEY and CDR2 SVGAGI. V lost 5 bases, J lost 3 bases, and 6 bases lay in between. The CDR3 spans 12 residues. The CDR3 DNA is TGTGCCAGCAGTAGAGGGACAGATACGCAGTATTTT. Its protein is CASSRGTDTQYF.

The chain carries TRBV6-6 and TRBJ1-1; weak D call: TRBD1 (5 bases). Germline-derived CDR1 and CDR2 are MNHNY and SVGAGI (reference sequence). The CDR3 runs to 13 residues. V lost 7 bases and J lost 1, with 10 bases in between. The DNA of the CDR3 is TGTGCCAGCACCCTAACAGGGAACACTGAAGCTTTCTTT. Amino acid sequence: CASTLTGNTEAFF.

In its sample, this clone was seen a few times. The J gene is TRBJ2-1, the V gene TRBV28; 8 positions match TRBD2. The J segment lost 14 bases and the V segment lost 5 bases, leaving 8 bases of the junction unmatched. The CDR3 contains 12 residues. The germline V gene has CDR1 MDHEN and CDR2 SYDVKM. The CDR3 DNA reads TGTGCCAGCAGTCGCCAAAAGACTAGCGAGTTCTTC. Translated: CASSRQKTSEFF. The whole variable domain, remainder taken from reference TRBV28 and TRBJ2-1, is DVKVTQSSRYLVKRTGEKVFLECVQDMDHENMFWYRQDPGLGLRLIYFSYDVKMKEKGDIPEGYSVSREKKERFSLILESASTNQTSMYLCASSRQKTSEFFGPGTRLTVL.

This chain joins TRBV4-3 and TRBJ2-6; tentative D call: TRBD2 (6 bases). The germline gives CDR1 LGHNA, CDR2 YSLEER. Trimming left V 4 bases short and J 1 base short, with 8 bases between. The CDR3 covers 15 residues. Here the CDR3 reads CASSRGVSGANVLTF. Here the CDR3 DNA reads TGCGCCAGCAGCCGCGGGGTGTCTGGGGCCAACGTCCTGACTTTC.

The V and J genes are TRBV6-1 and TRBJ1-5; 8 bases are shared with TRBD1. CDR1 MNHNS and CDR2 SASEGT come from the germline V gene. This CDR3 is 14 amino acids long. Trimming cost V 6 bases and J 7 bases; bases outside gene matches: 8. The CDR3 spells CASRRTGRNQPQHF. CDR3 nucleotide sequence: TGTGCCAGCAGACGGACAGGGAGAAACCAGCCCCAGCATTTT.

The chain carries TRBV4-1 and TRBJ2-1; 9 positions match TRBD2. The V and J ends lost 0 bases and 2 bases, in that order; junction bases with no gene match: 14. Germline V gene lookup returns CDR1 MGHRA and CDR2 YSYEKL. This CDR3 has 20 amino acids. The CDR3, as DNA: TGCGCCAGCAGCCAAGAAGAAGGGGAAGCTAGCGGGGTGGCCTACAATGAGCAGTTCTTC. Translated: CASSQEEGEASGVAYNEQFF.

This chain joins TRBV19 and TRBJ1-5; D not certain. The CDR3 sequence is 15 residues long. V was pared by 0 bases and J by 3 bases, with 9 bases between. In germline, CDR1 is LNHDA, CDR2 SQIVND (reference sequence). The CDR3 reads CASSIDLGYNQPQHF. The CDR3 region has the DNA TGTGCCAGTAGTATAGATCTCGGGTACAATCAGCCCCAGCATTTT. Full variable domain (missing parts from reference TRBV19 and TRBJ1-5): DGGITQSPKYLFRKEGQNVTLSCEQNLNHDAMYWYRQDPGQGLRLIYYSQIVNDFQKGDIAEGYSVSREKKESFPLTVTSAQKNPTAFYLCASSIDLGYNQPQHFGDGTRLSIL.

Details on this clone: At the DNA level, this CDR3 is encoded by other sequences in the same sample as well. The rearrangement joins TRBV13 to TRBJ1-6, with TRBD1 matching over 9 bases. This CDR3 comprises 16 residues. With 6 bases clipped from V and 4 bases from J, the junction kept 7 bases outside the gene matches. Germline CDR1 reads PRHDT; CDR2 reads FYEKMQ (reference sequence). CDR3 sequence: CASRETGGLYNSPLHF. CDR3 in DNA: TGTGCCAGCAGGGAGACAGGGGGGCTTTATAATTCACCCCTCCACTTT.

V gene TRBV4-1 combines with J gene TRBJ2-4; TRBD2 is a possible D gene (5 bases). CDR3 length: 14 amino acids. Trimming shortened V by 4 bases and J by 7 bases, and 14 bases separated the two germline ends. Germline V gives CDR1 MGHRA, CDR2 YSYEKL. As DNA, the CDR3 is TGCGCCAGCAGCCCCGGGATCGGTAGTAACATTCAGTACTTC. It specifies CASSPGIGSNIQYF.

The genes are TRBV6-6 and TRBJ1-2; D possibly corresponds to TRBD1 (5 bases). V lost 0 bases and J lost 4, with 15 bases in between. The CDR3 spans 16 residues. From germline, CDR1 is MNHNY and CDR2 SVGAGI (reference sequence). The CDR3 DNA sequence: TGTGCCAGCAGTTACTCCCTTCGGGGGGAGGTCTATGGCTACACCTTC. Protein sequence: CASSYSLRGEVYGYTF.

In its sample, this clone was seen once. The chain is built from TRBV5-1 and TRBJ1-1, with D possibly TRBD1 on 5 matching bases. This CDR3 has 14 residues. Trimming took off 4 bases at V and 0 bases at J, with 10 bases between the two ends. Germline V CDR1 and CDR2: SGHRS, YFSETQ. The CDR3 loop is CASSMGLLNTEAFF. Written as DNA, the CDR3 is TGCGCCAGCAGCATGGGACTTTTGAACACTGAAGCTTTCTTT.

CDR3 in amino acids: CASNKNPSGANVLTF. The CDR3 coding sequence is TGTGCCAGCAACAAAAACCCCTCGGGGGCCAACGTCCTGACTTTC. The chain combines TRBV7-2 with TRBJ2-6; D remains ambiguous. The CDR3 is 15 residues long. Trimming cost V 7 bases and J 4 bases, with 14 bases left between them. Per germline, CDR1 SGHTA and CDR2 FQGNSA. The full variable domain, its missing parts supplied by reference TRBV7-2 and TRBJ2-6, is GAGVSQSPSNKVTEKGKDVELRCDPISGHTALYWYRQSLGQGLEFLIYFQGNSAPDKSGLPSDRFSAERTGGSVSTLTIQRTQQEDSAVYLCASNKNPSGANVLTFGAGSRLTVL.

V usage is TRBV5-4 and J usage is TRBJ2-5; D perhaps matches TRBD2 (6 bases). The germline V and J ends were trimmed by 4 bases and 1 base, with 17 bases remaining between them. CDR3 size: 16 residues. Looked up from germline, CDR1 is SGHNT and CDR2 is YYREEE (reference sequence). The CDR3 DNA follows: TGTGCCAGCAGCCGCCCGGGCGGCGGGGTCCAAGAGACCCAGTACTTC. Translation: CASSRPGGGVQETQYF.

This sequence joins TRBV5-1 and TRBJ2-2; tentatively, D is TRBD1 (6 bases). The CDR3 has 18 amino acids. The ends were cut back, 4 bases at V and 8 bases at J, with 27 bases in the middle. CDR1 and CDR2 from the germline V gene are SGHRS and YFSETQ. The DNA of the CDR3 is TGCGCCAGCAGCCAGGCTCCATATACAGGGAGCGTTGGGGGGGAGCTGTTTTTT. Its protein product is CASSQAPYTGSVGGELFF.

The chain employs TRBV5-1 and TRBJ1-6; weak D call: TRBD1 (5 bases). The CDR3 is 19 amino acids. Trimming pared 3 bases from V and 0 bases from J, leaving 19 bases between. Germline V gives CDR1 SGHRS, CDR2 YFSETQ. CDR3 sequence reads: CASSYNPSGDYSYNSPLHF. The CDR3 coding sequence is TGCGCCAGCAGCTATAATCCGTCGGGGGACTACTCCTATAATTCACCCCTCCACTTT.

The CDR3 nucleotides are TGTGCCAGCAGTTTATCGTACGACTCCCAGTCCTACGAGCAGTACTTC. Residues: CASSLSYDSQSYEQYF. This chain joins TRBV27 and TRBJ2-7, with D hard to call. Per germline, CDR1 MNHEY and CDR2 SMNVEV (reference sequence). The CDR3 runs to 16 residues. V shed 0 bases and J shed 1 base, with 13 bases lying between them.

The chain carries TRBV5-1 and TRBJ2-1; weak D call: TRBD2 (6 bases). This CDR3 contains 15 residues. The ends were cut back, 0 bases at V and 6 bases at J, with 13 bases in the middle. Germline V gene sequence: CDR1 SGHRS, CDR2 YFSETQ. CDR3 coding DNA: TGCGCCAGCAGCTTGGATAGGTTGGGAGGCAATGAGCAGTTCTTC. It yields the protein CASSLDRLGGNEQFF.

Notes on this clone: One junction end disagrees with the germline gene, perhaps due to a read error. The chain employs TRBV7-7 and TRBJ2-3; 9 bases match TRBD2. The CDR3 extends over 16 amino acids. The V gene's germline CDR1 is SSHAT and CDR2 FNYEAQ (reference sequence). This CDR3 is CASSLLAGAATDTQYF. The CDR3 bases are TGTGCTAGCAGCCTATTAGCGGGGGCCGCCACAGATACGCAGTATTTT.

This clone appeared a few times. Other DNA sequences in the same sample also yield this CDR3. The chain is built from TRBV5-1 and TRBJ2-5; the D gene is possibly TRBD1 (5 bases). Germline assignment: CDR1 SGHRS and CDR2 YFSETQ. The ends were cut back, 0 bases at V and 2 bases at J, with 8 bases in the middle. The CDR3 is 14 residues long. In nucleotides, the CDR3 is TGCGCCAGCAGCTTGGGCAGGGTGCAAGAGACCCAGTACTTC. It specifies CASSLGRVQETQYF.

J is TRBJ2-1 and V is TRBV14; 7 bases are a match to TRBD2. Germline CDR1 reads SGHDN; CDR2 reads FVKESK. The CDR3 is 17 residues long. The V segment lost 3 bases and the J segment 0 bases; nucleotides outside the gene matches: 8. CDR3: CASSQRLAFDSYNEQFF. Here the CDR3 DNA reads TGTGCCAGCAGCCAGCGACTAGCCTTTGACTCCTACAATGAGCAGTTCTTC.

The J gene is TRBJ1-1, the V gene TRBV27, with D hard to call. Germline CDR1 is MNHEY and CDR2 is SMNVEV (reference sequence). Trimming took off 4 bases at V and 0 bases at J, with 15 bases between the two ends. This CDR3 comprises 16 residues. CDR3 region: CASSYAFPKMNTEAFF. For the CDR3, the DNA is TGTGCCAGCAGTTATGCATTCCCTAAAATGAACACTGAAGCTTTCTTT.